Below, 15 T cell receptor beta chains from the same sample are listed, as sequenced in a study of blood T cell repertoires in COVID-19. Clones were sequenced by immunoSEQ multiplex PCR, and TCRdb holds only the in-frame ones, with some missing. The table includes approximately 270,000 clones, approximately 83% detected once. Sequenced sample: PBMCs or T cells enriched from blood (not recorded which). Source of these receptors: a woman aged 30 to 39 who had recovered from COVID-19.

This chain's CDR3 is CASSLDEGVANEKLFF. The CDR3 nucleotides read TGTGCCAGCAGCTTAGACGAGGGGGTTGCCAATGAAAAACTGTTTTTT. The rearrangement joins TRBV11-2 to TRBJ1-4, with D possibly TRBD1 on 6 matching bases. Germline V gene sequence: CDR1 SGHAT, CDR2 FQNNGV. The CDR3 spans 16 residues. Deletions cut 0 bases from V and 5 bases from J, with 13 bases between.

The chain links TRBV28 to TRBJ2-1; D possibly corresponds to TRBD1 (5 bases). The V end was cut by 3 bases, the J end by 8 bases, with 23 bases between. From germline, CDR1 is MDHEN and CDR2 SYDVKM. The CDR3 covers 17 residues. The CDR3 region has the DNA TGTGCCAGCAGTTTGCCTGACAGCTTGGAACATTTCGATGAGCAGTTCTTC. Protein: CASSLPDSLEHFDEQFF.

V is TRBV7-3 and J is TRBJ1-1; no reliable D call. The length of the CDR3 is 15 residues. The V gene lost 2 bases and the J gene lost 0 bases, with 10 bases spanning the gap. Per germline, CDR1 SGHTA and CDR2 FQGTGA. CDR3 region: CASSLSRTVNTEAFF. The CDR3 nucleotides are TGTGCCAGCAGCTTATCCCGAACAGTGAACACTGAAGCTTTCTTT. Based on the CDR3 plus reference TRBV7-3 and TRBJ1-1, the full variable domain is GAGVSQTPSNKVTEKGKYVELRCDPISGHTALYWYRQSLGQGPEFLIYFQGTGAADDSGLPNDRFFAVRPEGSVSTLKIQRTERGDSAVYLCASSLSRTVNTEAFFGQGTRLTVV.

The gene calls are TRBV10-3 and TRBJ2-5; TRBD2 agrees at 8 bases. This CDR3 is built from 15 residues. The germline CDR1 and CDR2 sequences are ENHRY and SYGVKD. J was trimmed by 2 bases and V by 7 bases; bases with no gene match: 9. CDR3 in DNA: TGTGCCATCACCGACCCCGGGGGGGCACAAGAGACCCAGTACTTC. It is translated as CAITDPGGAQETQYF.

This chain joins TRBV6-5 and TRBJ1-1, with a weak D call TRBD1 (5 bases). Germline V gene lookup returns CDR1 MNHEY and CDR2 SVGAGI. This CDR3 has 14 amino acids. The V gene lost 7 bases and the J gene lost 3 bases, with 15 bases spanning the gap. The CDR3 DNA sequence: TGTGCCAGCACCAGGGAGGGTAAAGACACTGAAGCTTTCTTT. The encoded protein is CASTREGKDTEAFF.

The genes are TRBV9 and TRBJ2-2, with 8 bases that match TRBD1. The CDR3 runs 15 residues. The V and J ends lost 4 bases and 4 bases, in that order; junction bases with no gene match: 6. Per germline, CDR1 SGDLS and CDR2 YYNGEE. For the CDR3, the DNA is TGTGCCAGCAGCTGGACAGGGCGGGGCACCGGGGAGCTGTTTTTT. Translation: CASSWTGRGTGELFF.

The chain uses TRBV6-5 and TRBJ1-2, with a possible D match to TRBD1 (6 bases). V dropped 6 bases and J dropped 5 bases, with 16 bases sitting between them. Germline V gives CDR1 MNHEY, CDR2 SVGAGI. The CDR3 spans 14 residues. The CDR3 bases are TGTGCCAGCAGGAAGGACAGAATTGTTTATGGCTACACCTTC. Its translation is CASRKDRIVYGYTF.

Note on this clone: Other DNA sequences from this sample encode an identical CDR3 as well. This rearrangement joins TRBV5-1 to TRBJ2-5, with TRBD1 matching over 9 bases. In germline, CDR1 is SGHRS, CDR2 YFSETQ. The CDR3 covers 16 residues. With V trimmed by 0 bases and J by 5 bases, 8 bases remained unmatched. The CDR3 coding sequence is TGCGCCAGCAGCTTGGAGGGACAGGGAACAGGGGAGACCCAGTACTTC. Its translation: CASSLEGQGTGETQYF.

V and J are TRBV20-1 and TRBJ1-2, with D maybe TRBD1 (5 bases). This CDR3 spans 14 amino acids. In germline, CDR1 is DFQATT, CDR2 SNEGSKA (reference sequence). The V end lost 3 bases, the J end lost 5 bases, and 16 bases lay between the germline ends. The CDR3 here is CSASAGPVLYGYTF. CDR3 DNA: TGCAGTGCTAGTGCAGGGCCGGTATTATATGGCTACACCTTC.

This chain links TRBV19 with TRBJ1-5, with 7 positions matching TRBD1. This CDR3 is built from 15 residues. V lost 7 bases to trimming and J lost 7 bases; unmatched junction nucleotides: 13. The germline V gene has CDR1 LNHDA and CDR2 SQIVND (reference sequence). CDR3: CASTRTGGGGQPQHF. The CDR3, as DNA: TGTGCCAGTACCAGAACAGGAGGGGGCGGACAGCCCCAGCATTTT. The full variable domain, in which reference TRBV19 and TRBJ1-5 provide the parts outside the CDR3, is DGGITQSPKYLFRKEGQNVTLSCEQNLNHDAMYWYRQDPGQGLRLIYYSQIVNDFQKGDIAEGYSVSREKKESFPLTVTSAQKNPTAFYLCASTRTGGGGQPQHFGDGTRLSIL.

Only a few counts were recorded for this clone. V usage is TRBV6-5 and J usage is TRBJ1-2, with 7 bases identical to TRBD1. V shed 7 bases and J 8 bases; nucleotides not matched to a gene: 13. The germline V gene has CDR1 MNHEY and CDR2 SVGAGI. The CDR3 is 14 amino acids. CDR3 nucleotides: TGTGCCAGCAATCAACCAGGGGGTAGCTACGGCTACACCTTC. Translation: CASNQPGGSYGYTF.

The chain joins TRBV11-2 to TRBJ2-1; perhaps TRBD1 as D (6 bases). The germline V and J ends were trimmed by 2 bases and 1 base, with 21 bases remaining between them. Germline V CDR1 and CDR2: SGHAT, FQNNGV. The CDR3 loop spans 19 amino acids. The DNA of the CDR3 is TGTGCCAGCAGCTTAACTCCATTTACAGGGTTAGGTTCCTACAATGAGCAGTTCTTC. This sequence encodes CASSLTPFTGLGSYNEQFF. Filled out from reference TRBV11-2 and TRBJ2-1, the complete variable domain reads EAGVAQSPRYKIIEKRQSVAFWCNPISGHATLYWYQQILGQGPKLLIQFQNNGVVDDSQLPKDRFSAERLKGVDSTLKIQPAKLEDSAVYLCASSLTPFTGLGSYNEQFFGPGTRLTVL.

This clone has a single count. This sequence joins TRBV21-1 and TRBJ2-2; the tabulated D call, TRBD2, remains unverified against the DNA. TRBV21-1 is described as a pseudogene. The CDR3 spans 15 residues. The CDR3 coding sequence is TGTGCCAGCAGCCCCCGGGGTCCGAACACCGGGGAGCTGTTTTTT. Amino acid sequence: CASSPRGPNTGELFF.

This clone appeared a few times. V gene TRBV29-1 combines with J gene TRBJ1-2; D is possibly TRBD1 (5 bases). This CDR3 is 11 amino acids long. The ends were cut back, 1 base at V and 7 bases at J, with 7 bases in the middle. Germline loops: CDR1 SQVTM, CDR2 ANQGSEA. DNA of the CDR3: TGCAGCGTTGAAGTAAGGGGTGGCTACACCTTC. It codes for CSVEVRGGYTF.

The V gene is TRBV6-6, the J gene TRBJ1-5, with 9 bases aligning to TRBD1. This CDR3 has 16 amino acids. Unmatched junction bases numbered 13, after V lost 8 bases and J lost 5 bases. In germline, CDR1 is MNHNY, CDR2 SVGAGI (reference sequence). The CDR3 here is CASLNLDRGLDQPQHF. The CDR3, as DNA: TGTGCCAGCCTAAACTTGGACAGGGGTCTCGATCAGCCCCAGCATTTT.